A single count supports the clone carrying this T cell receptor (beta chain). After isolation, RNA underwent reverse transcription to generate cDNA as the sequencing template. Profiled with immunoSEQ multiplex PCR; TCRdb holds only in-frame clones, not every one. Seen here are approximately 210,000 clones, roughly three fifths observed once, and the top ten hold 1% to 1.5%. This entry belongs to a study of CD8+ T cells in alopecia areata. V was cut by 5 bases and J by 3 bases, with 10 bases left in between. Germline V gene sequence: CDR1 SGHTA, CDR2 FQGTGA. The CDR3 loop spans 13 amino acids. This sample's treatment: oral pan-JAK inhibitor, 5-10 mg twice daily.

The specimen was CD4+ T cells sorted from blood, collected at approximately week 45, from a patient treated with tofacitinib. The J gene is TRBJ1-1, the V gene TRBV7-3, with D tentatively TRBD1 (6 bases). The sequence was obtained from a human donor with alopecia areata. CDR3 in amino acids: CASSPGTHTEAFF. The CDR3 region has the DNA TGTGCCAGCAGCCCAGGGACACACACTGAAGCTTTCTTT.